What follows are 29 T cell receptor beta chains derived from one specimen sequenced in a study of CD8 T cells in ankylosing spondylitis. TCRdb re-analysed the 5' RACE reads in MiXCR, keeping a single row per CDR3 protein. The table has 200,000 to 250,000 distinct CDR3 sequences, roughly a tenth seen once. The sequenced sample was blood, either unsorted or a sorted T cell fraction (not recorded which). Receptor source: a male donor with ankylosing spondylitis or in good health (not recorded which).

This clonotype appeared many times. This chain connects TRBV5-1 to TRBJ2-3; 9 positions match TRBD1. Germline trimming cut 0 bases from V and 0 bases from J; bases unmatched to any gene: 2. CDR3 length: 16 amino acids. Germline-derived CDR1 and CDR2 are SGHRS and YFSETQ. The CDR3 nucleotides are TGCGCCAGCAGCTTGGCACAGGGGGCGAGCACAGATACGCAGTATTTT. Amino acids: CASSLAQGASTDTQYF.

This clonotype was observed at least ten times. J is TRBJ1-2 and V is TRBV7-2; D possibly corresponds to TRBD1 (6 bases). The CDR3 extends over 17 amino acids. Deletions cut 2 bases from V and 7 bases from J, with 23 bases between. Germline V gene data show CDR1 as SGHTA and CDR2 as FQGNSA. The CDR3 sequence: CASSLSAGDQFKGGYTF. The DNA of the CDR3 is TGTGCCAGCAGCTTAAGCGCAGGGGATCAGTTTAAGGGTGGCTACACCTTC.

This clonotype was counted many times. The V and J genes are TRBV27 and TRBJ2-3; a possible D gene is TRBD1 (5 bases). Germline loops: CDR1 MNHEY, CDR2 SMNVEV (reference sequence). CDR3 length: 15 residues. V gave up 5 bases and J gave up 2 bases, with 14 bases separating them. CDR3 DNA: TGTGCCAGCAGTAACCAGGGATACATCACAGATACGCAGTATTTT. Protein product: CASSNQGYITDTQYF.

This clonotype was recorded many times. The V call is TRBV5-1, the J call TRBJ2-7; 8 nucleotides align to TRBD1. CDR3 length: 15 residues. With V trimmed by 1 base and J by 4 bases, 7 bases remained unmatched. The germline V gene has CDR1 SGHRS and CDR2 YFSETQ. In DNA form, the CDR3 reads TGCGCCAGCAGCTTGATCACAGGGGGTGTGTACGAGCAGTACTTC. Protein: CASSLITGGVYEQYF.

J is TRBJ1-1 and V is TRBV5-1; maybe TRBD1 (6 bases). Trimming cost V 0 bases and J 0 bases, with 12 bases left between them. The CDR3 covers 16 residues. Germline CDR1 SGHRS, CDR2 YFSETQ. CDR3 nucleotide sequence: TGCGCCAGCAGCTTGGAGTCAGGGGCGATGAACACTGAAGCTTTCTTT. As protein: CASSLESGAMNTEAFF. Based on the CDR3 plus reference TRBV5-1 and TRBJ1-1, the full variable domain is KAGVTQTPRYLIKTRGQQVTLSCSPISGHRSVSWYQQTPGQGLQFLFEYFSETQRNKGNFPGRFSGRQFSNSRSEMNVSTLELGDSALYLCASSLESGAMNTEAFFGQGTRLTVV.

The rearrangement links TRBV5-6 to TRBJ1-1; 11 nucleotides line up with TRBD1. CDR3 length: 17 residues. Trimming at V came to 4 bases and at J to 1 base, leaving 9 bases not matched to a gene. Germline CDR1 is SGHDT and CDR2 is YYEEEE. Here the CDR3 reads CASSGLDRGRGNTEAFF. CDR3 coding DNA: TGTGCCAGCAGCGGGTTGGACAGGGGGCGGGGGAACACTGAAGCTTTCTTT.

This clonotype was counted ten times or more. In DNA form, the CDR3 reads TGCAGTGCTAGCGGCCTAGCCCAAGAGACCCAGTACTTC. Amino acids: CSASGLAQETQYF. The chain combines TRBV20-1 with TRBJ2-5; weak D call: TRBD2 (5 bases). Between the trimmed V and J ends, which lost 3 bases and 1 base, there was a span of 9 bases. Germline-derived CDR1 and CDR2 are DFQATT and SNEGSKA (reference sequence). CDR3 length: 13 amino acids.

Many counts were recorded for this clonotype. A read error may account for a junction end that differs from germline. The chain recombines TRBV7-7 with TRBJ1-1; the match to TRBD1 covers 10 bases. Germline lookup yields CDR1 SSHAT and CDR2 FNYEAQ (reference sequence). The CDR3 is 15 amino acids. DNA of the CDR3: TGTGCTAGCAGCTTACGGGACAGGGGATTCACTGAAGCTTTCTTT. It yields the protein CASSLRDRGFTEAFF.

The table lists this clonotype with many counts. CDR3: CSAHRPPAGTEAFF. The CDR3 DNA is TGCAGTGCCCACCGACCCCCCGCGGGCACTGAAGCTTTCTTT. This chain uses TRBV20-1 with TRBJ1-1; D is ambiguous. The CDR3 spans 14 residues. Trimming removed 6 bases at V and 4 bases at J, with 18 bases between. Germline values: CDR1 DFQATT, CDR2 SNEGSKA (reference sequence).

This clonotype was counted many times. The chain couples TRBV6-5 to TRBJ2-3; no firm D call. CDR3 length: 11 residues. V lost 10 bases to trimming and J lost 6 bases, with 11 bases between them. Germline V gene data show CDR1 as MNHEY and CDR2 as SVGAGI. The CDR3: CATLRSDTQYF. DNA of the CDR3: TGTGCCACCCTACGGTCTGATACGCAGTATTTT.

The chain uses TRBV7-2 and TRBJ2-1; possibly TRBD2 for D (7 bases). CDR3 length: 15 residues. Germline V lookup: CDR1 SGHTA, CDR2 FQGNSA. V gave up 5 bases and J gave up 2 bases, with 13 bases separating them. CDR3 coding DNA: TGTGCCAGCAGCCCTGGGGGGGGCCCCTACAATGAGCAGTTCTTC. Protein product: CASSPGGGPYNEQFF.

CDR3 sequence reads: CAIGDSNQPQHF. CDR3 coding DNA: TGTGCCATCGGCGATAGCAATCAGCCCCAGCATTTT. The rearrangement links TRBV10-3 to TRBJ1-5; no definite D call. V was cut by 8 bases and J by 0 bases, with 5 bases left in between. The CDR3 runs to 12 residues. Looked up from germline, CDR1 is ENHRY and CDR2 is SYGVKD.

This sequence joins TRBV11-2 and TRBJ2-5; 10 positions match TRBD1. The CDR3 has 15 amino acids. Per the germline V gene, CDR1 is SGHAT and CDR2 is FQNNGV. J gave up 2 bases and V 6 bases, and 6 bases lay outside the gene matches. The CDR3 DNA reads as TGTGCCAGCAGGACGCCGGGACAGGGGCAAGAGACCCAGTACTTC. Translating gives CASRTPGQGQETQYF.

The table lists this clonotype with a few counts. The chain combines TRBV28 with TRBJ2-3; no definite D call. Germline V gene sequence: CDR1 MDHEN, CDR2 SYDVKM. The V and J ends lost 8 bases and 0 bases respectively, with 12 bases between them. The CDR3 has 14 residues. The CDR3 bases are TGTGCCAGCGTCAAGCCCCCCAGCACAGATACGCAGTATTTT. As protein: CASVKPPSTDTQYF.

This clonotype came up many times. The chain joins TRBV12-3 or TRBV12-4 to TRBJ1-5; tentative D call: TRBD1 (6 bases). This CDR3 region has 14 residues. V was clipped by 5 bases and J by 1 base, with 9 bases between them. In DNA, the CDR3 is TGTGCCAGCAGTCAGGGGTCGAGCAATCAGCCCCAGCATTTT. Translated: CASSQGSSNQPQHF.

Ten or more counts support this clonotype. The chain employs TRBV3-1 and TRBJ1-1; D is possibly TRBD1 (5 bases). The ends were cut back, 6 bases at V and 1 base at J, with 12 bases in the middle. This CDR3 is built from 14 residues. Germline V gives CDR1 LGHDT, CDR2 YNNKEL (reference sequence). CDR3: CASRLGLTNTEAFF. The CDR3 coding sequence is TGTGCCAGCAGACTGGGACTGACGAACACTGAAGCTTTCTTT. The full variable domain, in which reference TRBV3-1 and TRBJ1-1 provide the parts outside the CDR3, is DTAVSQTPKYLVTQMGNDKSIKCEQNLGHDTMYWYKQDSKKFLKIMFSYNNKELIINETVPNRFSPKSPDKAHLNLHINSLELGDSAVYFCASRLGLTNTEAFFGQGTRLTVV.

This clonotype was observed many times. The chain combines TRBV27 with TRBJ2-3; D unresolved. Trimming cost V 2 bases and J 6 bases, with 12 bases left between them. The CDR3 has 14 residues. Germline lookup yields CDR1 MNHEY and CDR2 SMNVEV (reference sequence). The CDR3 spells CASSLRSYGDTQYF. CDR3 coding DNA: TGTGCCAGCAGTTTAAGGTCCTATGGGGATACGCAGTATTTT.

In its sample, this clonotype was seen many times. The chain is built from TRBV6-2 or TRBV6-3 and TRBJ2-1, with 9 bases fitting TRBD1. J was trimmed by 4 bases and V by 4 bases; bases with no gene match: 5. The CDR3 is 15 residues long. Germline CDR1 and CDR2: MNHEY and SVGEGT. Written as DNA, the CDR3 is TGTGCCAGCAGTTCGGAGGGGACAGGGTACAATGAGCAGTTCTTC. It encodes CASSSEGTGYNEQFF.

This clonotype was detected ten times or more. The V and J genes are TRBV20-1 and TRBJ2-3; D is uncertain. Between the trimmed V and J ends, which lost 5 bases and 2 bases, there was a span of 14 bases. Germline-derived CDR1 and CDR2 are DFQATT and SNEGSKA (reference sequence). The CDR3 is 14 residues long. CDR3 loop: CSAPATDSTDTQYF. CDR3 bases: TGCAGTGCTCCGGCGACGGATTCCACAGATACGCAGTATTTT.

This clonotype was counted a few times. The genes are TRBV7-3 and TRBJ2-1, with a tentative D call TRBD2 (5 bases). Trimming shortened V by 2 bases and J by 5 bases, and 7 bases separated the two germline ends. There are 13 residues in the CDR3. Germline lookup yields CDR1 SGHTA and CDR2 FQGTGA. The CDR3 loop reads CASSLLRDNEQFF. CDR3 bases: TGTGCCAGCAGCTTACTGCGGGACAATGAGCAGTTCTTC.

J is TRBJ2-5 and V is TRBV20-1; 7 bases are a match to TRBD2. With 5 bases clipped from V and 2 bases from J, the junction kept 8 bases outside the gene matches. This CDR3 is built from 14 residues. Germline V gene sequence: CDR1 DFQATT, CDR2 SNEGSKA (reference sequence). CDR3 sequence: CSAADGGWQETQYF. CDR3 sequence (DNA): TGCAGTGCTGCCGACGGGGGGTGGCAAGAGACCCAGTACTTC.

This clonotype came up many times. The chain couples TRBV9 to TRBJ2-3, with D perhaps matching TRBD1 (5 bases). CDR1 is SGDLS and CDR2 is YYNGEE in the germline V gene. V was pared by 2 bases and J by 7 bases, with 20 bases between. The CDR3 loop spans 16 amino acids. This CDR3 is CASSVSGDSPLHTQYF. CDR3 coding DNA: TGTGCCAGCAGCGTCTCTGGAGACAGTCCTCTCCATACGCAGTATTTT.

Only one count was recorded for this clonotype. This chain joins TRBV7-3 and TRBJ1-4; 8 nucleotides agree with TRBD1. The CDR3 has 23 amino acids. Germline CDR1 is SGHTA and CDR2 is FQGTGA. The V gene end was trimmed by 1 base and the J gene end by 0 bases; junction bases not matched to a gene: 22. The CDR3 loop reads CASSLRDRYSVSPNPATNEKLFF. CDR3 in DNA: TGTGCCAGCAGCTTAAGGGACAGGTATTCTGTTTCGCCGAACCCCGCAACTAATGAAAAACTGTTTTTT.

The chain has TRBV5-1 and TRBJ1-1; TRBD1 matches 7 bases. Germline CDR1 reads SGHRS; CDR2 reads YFSETQ. Unmatched junction bases numbered 9, after V lost 4 bases and J lost 0 bases. The CDR3 loop spans 16 amino acids. This CDR3 reads CASSQPTGPMNTEAFF. In nucleotides, the CDR3 is TGCGCCAGCAGCCAACCGACAGGGCCTATGAACACTGAAGCTTTCTTT.

This clonotype was counted many times. This chain joins TRBV12-3 or TRBV12-4 and TRBJ2-3; D ambiguous. The V end lost 4 bases, the J end lost 2 bases, and 10 bases lay between the germline ends. The CDR3 sequence is 14 residues long. The CDR3 loop is CASSSATVTDTQYF. For the CDR3, the DNA is TGTGCCAGCAGTTCCGCTACTGTCACAGATACGCAGTATTTT.

This clonotype was found many times. The V call is TRBV20-1, the J call TRBJ2-7; D is perhaps TRBD1 (6 bases). The CDR3 consists of 14 residues. With 6 bases removed from V and 4 bases from J, the gap between germline ends came to 19 bases. In germline, CDR1 is DFQATT, CDR2 SNEGSKA (reference sequence). Here the CDR3 reads CSAPDRGGNYEQYF. CDR3 DNA sequence: TGCAGTGCACCCGACCGAGGGGGAAATTACGAGCAGTACTTC.

In this sample, this clonotype turned up many times. The CDR3 nucleotides read TGTGCCAGCAGTCCCTCACGGGGAGGGAACACTGAAGCTTTCTTT. It encodes CASSPSRGGNTEAFF. The rearrangement uses TRBV6-1 and TRBJ1-1, with D unclear. The germline V gene encodes CDR1 MNHNS and CDR2 SASEGT. Trimming removed 5 bases at V and 1 base at J, with 14 bases between. The CDR3 extends over 15 amino acids.

This clonotype has ten or more counts. The J gene is TRBJ1-4, the V gene TRBV5-5, with D possibly matching TRBD1 (5 bases). Trimming removed 2 bases at V and 5 bases at J, with 13 bases between. The CDR3 spans 15 residues. The germline V gene has CDR1 SGHKS and CDR2 YYEKEE (reference sequence). CDR3 bases: TGTGCCAGCAGCTTAGGGACGACTGAGAATGAAAAACTGTTTTTT. This codes for CASSLGTTENEKLFF.

This clonotype was picked up many times. This chain uses TRBV20-1 with TRBJ2-1; no reliable D call. V was trimmed by 7 bases and J by 10 bases, leaving 17 bases between them. Per the germline V gene, CDR1 is DFQATT and CDR2 is SNEGSKA (reference sequence). CDR3 length equals 12 residues. CDR3 region: CSGRSLLEEQFF. The CDR3, as DNA: TGCAGTGGTAGGAGTCTCCTCGAGGAGCAGTTCTTC.